These 3 T cell receptor beta chains originate from one sample sequenced in a study of siplizumab effects on memory and regulatory T cells. TCRdb keeps only in-frame clones here, not all; method: immunoSEQ multiplex PCR. The top ten hold around 0.33% of the sample, which has 75,000 to 100,000 clones, 94% seen once. Sequences were obtained from non-Treg CD4+ T cells sorted from blood. The source of these receptors is a human donor in good health.

The genes are TRBV19 and TRBJ1-2, with D uncertain. Germline V CDR1 and CDR2: LNHDA, SQIVND (reference sequence). V was trimmed by 4 bases and J by 8 bases, leaving 14 bases between them. The CDR3 spans 13 residues. Here the CDR3 DNA reads TGTGCCAGTAGTAGCGGATATGGCCTCGGCTACACCTTC. This encodes CASSSGYGLGYTF.

This chain connects TRBV10-2 to TRBJ2-2; D may correspond to TRBD1 or TRBD2 (5 bases each). The V gene lost 0 bases and the J gene lost 5 bases, with 13 bases spanning the gap. This CDR3 has 16 residues. CDR1 and CDR2 from the germline V gene are WSHSY and SAAADI. The CDR3 sequence is CASSESRGARTGELFF. The CDR3 bases are TGCGCCAGCAGTGAGTCGAGGGGCGCAAGGACCGGGGAGCTGTTTTTT.

The chain links TRBV9 to TRBJ2-1; no reliable D call. Germline-derived CDR1 and CDR2 are SGDLS and YYNGEE. V lost 4 bases to trimming and J lost 13 bases, with 21 bases between them. The CDR3 runs to 14 residues. CDR3: CASSSSSVGFIQFF. In DNA, the CDR3 is TGTGCCAGCAGCTCATCGTCAGTGGGCTTTATTCAGTTCTTC.